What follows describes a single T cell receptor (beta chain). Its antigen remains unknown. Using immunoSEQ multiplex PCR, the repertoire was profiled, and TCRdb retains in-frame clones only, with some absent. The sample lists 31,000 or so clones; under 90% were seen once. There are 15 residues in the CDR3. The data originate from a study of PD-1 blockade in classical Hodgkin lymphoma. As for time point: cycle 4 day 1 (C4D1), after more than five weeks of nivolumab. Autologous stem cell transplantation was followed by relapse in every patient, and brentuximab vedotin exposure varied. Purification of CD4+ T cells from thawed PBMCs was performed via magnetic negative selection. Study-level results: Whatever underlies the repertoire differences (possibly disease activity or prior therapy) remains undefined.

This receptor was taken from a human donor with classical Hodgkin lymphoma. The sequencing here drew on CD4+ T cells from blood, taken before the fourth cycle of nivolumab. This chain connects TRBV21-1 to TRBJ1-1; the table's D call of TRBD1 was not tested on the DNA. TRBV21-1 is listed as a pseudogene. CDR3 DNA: TGTGCCAGCAGCAATAAGACAGGGAATCGCACTGAAGCTTTCTTT. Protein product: CASSNKTGNRTEAFF.